The next 32 T cell receptor beta chains were all read from a single sample in a study of vaccination effects on CD4 cells after COVID-19. Data came from immunoSEQ multiplex PCR; TCRdb stores just in-frame clones and leaves some out. Among about 66,000 clones listed, under 80% were seen once. Sequencing was preceded by expansion of antigen-specific CD4+ T cells with viral peptide pools in the ViraFEST assay. Following culture for approximately ten days, CD4+ T cells were isolated. The vaccine given was either BNT162b2 or mRNA-1273, in two doses. Their cognate antigens are unknown. The sequencing used CD4+ T cells from PBMCs cultured with HCoV-OC43 spike peptides, collected after COVID-19 vaccination. Subset here: HCoV-OC43 spike overlapping peptide pool stimulation. These receptors were collected from a human donor who received a COVID-19 vaccine.

This chain connects TRBV18 to TRBJ1-2, with TRBD1 identical over 9 bases. V lost 2 bases to trimming and J lost 7 bases; unmatched junction nucleotides: 5. The V gene's germline CDR1 is KGHSH and CDR2 LQKENI. The CDR3 consists of 14 residues. CDR3 in DNA: TGTGCCAGCTCACCAGGGACAGGGATCAGTGGCTACACCTTC. Translated: CASSPGTGISGYTF.

This chain connects TRBV6-5 to TRBJ1-6; 11 nucleotides align to TRBD1. The germline gives CDR1 MNHEY, CDR2 SVGAGI. The CDR3 spans 15 residues. Trimming took 6 bases from V and 10 from J; bases not matched to a gene: 8. CDR3 residues: CASRKRTGGGSPLHF. The CDR3, as DNA: TGTGCCAGCAGGAAGCGGACAGGGGGCGGATCACCCCTCCACTTT.

The chain employs TRBV7-9 and TRBJ2-5, with no clear D. This CDR3 contains 11 residues. Germline values: CDR1 SEHNR, CDR2 FQNEAQ (reference sequence). The V end lost 6 bases, the J end lost 2 bases, and 4 bases lay between the germline ends. This chain's CDR3 is CASSEQETQYF. The CDR3 nucleotides read TGTGCCAGCAGTGAACAAGAGACCCAGTACTTC.

The count of this clone is one. V is TRBV6-2 or TRBV6-3 and J is TRBJ1-5, with a weak D call TRBD1 (5 bases). Germline-derived CDR1 and CDR2 are MNHEY and SVGEGT. V was cut by 2 bases and J by 1 base, with 18 bases left in between. The CDR3 runs to 18 residues. The CDR3 coding sequence is TGTGCCAGCAGTTACGGGAGTGTCGCGCGGGGGAGCAATCAGCCCCAGCATTTT. Encoded protein: CASSYGSVARGSNQPQHF.

V gene TRBV27 combines with J gene TRBJ2-1; a possible D gene is TRBD1 (6 bases). Per germline, CDR1 MNHEY and CDR2 SMNVEV (reference sequence). V was trimmed by 3 bases and J by 7 bases, leaving 16 bases between them. This CDR3 is 15 amino acids long. This chain's CDR3 is CASSFQGPSWNEQFF. CDR3 sequence (DNA): TGTGCCAGCAGTTTTCAGGGGCCATCTTGGAATGAGCAGTTCTTC.

The chain joins TRBV6-6 to TRBJ2-2; perhaps TRBD2 as D (5 bases). V gave up 2 bases and J gave up 7 bases, with 8 bases separating them. Germline V gene data show CDR1 as MNHNY and CDR2 as SVGAGI (reference sequence). The CDR3 is 13 residues long. The CDR3 spells CASSYMAGGELFF. As DNA, the CDR3 is TGTGCCAGCAGTTACATGGCGGGCGGGGAGCTGTTTTTT.

DNA for the CDR3: TGTGCCATCCAAGTACGGGGGGGCCAAGAGACCCAGTACTTC. Translation gives CAIQVRGGQETQYF. The V call is TRBV6-5, the J call TRBJ2-5; TRBD2 aligns across 8 bases. The trim removed 10 bases at V and 1 base at J, leaving 8 bases unmatched. The CDR3 is made up of 14 amino acids. Germline V CDR1 and CDR2: MNHEY, SVGAGI.

This clone was seen only a few times. The chain carries TRBV24-1 and TRBJ2-1; D is perhaps TRBD1 (5 bases). Germline V gene lookup returns CDR1 KGHDR and CDR2 SFDVKD. This CDR3 has 17 amino acids. V shed 5 bases and J shed 6 bases, with 22 bases lying between them. The CDR3 region has the DNA TGTGCCACCAGTGCCTCAATTGGGGCAGGGATCCGCAATGAGCAGTTCTTC. Translated, it gives CATSASIGAGIRNEQFF.

The chain recombines TRBV6-1 with TRBJ2-3; D is possibly TRBD1 or TRBD2 (6 bases each). CDR3 length: 15 residues. Trimming took 3 bases from V and 5 from J, leaving 15 bases between them. Germline CDR1 reads MNHNS; CDR2 reads SASEGT. CDR3: CASSDVRGRGDTQYF. CDR3 bases: TGTGCCAGCAGTGATGTACGGGGGCGCGGAGATACGCAGTATTTT.

This clone was seen a single time. This chain links TRBV27 with TRBJ1-3; D gene ambiguous. Germline CDR1 and CDR2: MNHEY and SMNVEV (reference sequence). The CDR3 loop spans 15 amino acids. The ends were cut back, 3 bases at V and 4 bases at J, with 13 bases in the middle. The CDR3 sequence is CASSFSSANGNTIYF. For the CDR3, the DNA is TGTGCCAGCAGTTTTTCGTCCGCAAACGGAAACACCATATATTTT.

The CDR3 region has the DNA TGTGCCAGCAGTTTTGACAGGGACTATGGCTACACCTTC. Protein sequence: CASSFDRDYGYTF. The chain is built from TRBV7-8 and TRBJ1-2; TRBD1 agrees at 7 bases. The CDR3 runs to 13 residues. V was pared by 6 bases and J by 3 bases, with 4 bases of the junction left unmatched. Looked up from germline, CDR1 is SGHVS and CDR2 is FQNEAQ.

The chain is built from TRBV5-4 and TRBJ2-2, with 9 bases identical to TRBD2. With V trimmed by 4 bases and J by 6 bases, 13 bases remained unmatched. This CDR3 is 17 amino acids long. In germline, CDR1 is SGHNT, CDR2 YYREEE (reference sequence). The DNA of the CDR3 is TGTGCCAGCAGCCCATTCTTAGGTGGCGGGGGGGCCGGGGAGCTGTTTTTT. This sequence encodes CASSPFLGGGGAGELFF.

The CDR3 DNA follows: TGTGCCAGCAGCCAAGGGCTGGTAGCGGGGAGTTCAGAGACCCAGTACTTC. The encoded protein is CASSQGLVAGSSETQYF. The chain uses TRBV3-1 (or the pseudogene TRBV3-2) and TRBJ2-5, with 8 bases lining up with TRBD2. The CDR3 totals 17 residues. Germline loops: CDR1 LGHDT, CDR2 YNNKEL (reference sequence). Germline trimming cut 1 base from V and 4 bases from J; bases unmatched to any gene: 11.

The chain joins TRBV27 to TRBJ1-4; D is uncertain. Germline values: CDR1 MNHEY, CDR2 SMNVEV (reference sequence). The CDR3 length is 13 residues. The V end was cut by 2 bases, the J end by 2 bases, with 3 bases between. Here the CDR3 DNA reads TGTGCCAGCAGTTTAAAGACTAATGAAAAACTGTTTTTT. This gives the protein CASSLKTNEKLFF.

This chain uses TRBV6-5 with TRBJ2-1; maybe TRBD2 (6 bases). The CDR3 is 16 residues long. Germline values: CDR1 MNHEY, CDR2 SVGAGI. Trimming took 2 bases from V and 6 from J, leaving 17 bases between them. CDR3 DNA sequence: TGTGCCAGCAGTTACCCTGGAGGGTCTCCCCCCAATGAGCAGTTCTTC. Protein: CASSYPGGSPPNEQFF.

The gene calls are TRBV3-1 (or the pseudogene TRBV3-2) and TRBJ1-2; no clear D. Trimming shortened V by 0 bases and J by 3 bases, and 5 bases separated the two germline ends. Germline CDR1 reads LGHDT; CDR2 reads YNNKEL (reference sequence). The CDR3 contains 13 residues. The CDR3 reads CASSQDKHYGYTF. In nucleotides, the CDR3 is TGTGCCAGCAGCCAAGACAAACACTATGGCTACACCTTC.

The J gene is TRBJ2-5, the V gene TRBV9, with TRBD2 matching 12 bases. Germline trimming cut 4 bases from V and 4 bases from J; bases unmatched to any gene: 11. Germline V CDR1 and CDR2: SGDLS, YYNGEE. This CDR3 spans 17 amino acids. CDR3 residues: CASSPTRLAGVGETQYF. CDR3 bases: TGTGCCAGCAGCCCAACCCGACTAGCGGGGGTGGGAGAGACCCAGTACTTC. The variable domain in full, with the rest retrieved from reference TRBV9 and TRBJ2-5, is DSGVTQTPKHLITATGQRVTLRCSPRSGDLSVYWYQQSLDQGLQFLIQYYNGEERAKGNILERFSAQQFPDLHSELNLSSLELGDSALYFCASSPTRLAGVGETQYFGPGTRLLVL.

The chain is built from TRBV21-1 and TRBJ1-4; the D call TRBD1 from the table was never checked on the DNA. TRBV21-1 is flagged as a pseudogene. This CDR3 spans 14 amino acids. The DNA for the CDR3 is TGTGCCAGCGCGATTGGACAGGTCAATGAAAAACTGTTTTTT. Encoded protein: CASAIGQVNEKLFF.

This clone has only a few counts. J is TRBJ2-1 and V is TRBV7-3; perhaps TRBD1 as D (5 bases). Deletions cut 0 bases from V and 3 bases from J, with 12 bases between. The CDR3 length is 16 residues. Germline CDR1 and CDR2: SGHTA and FQGTGA. Here the CDR3 DNA reads TGTGCCAGCAGCTTAACGTCACTGGACAACTACAATGAGCAGTTCTTC. This gives the protein CASSLTSLDNYNEQFF.

The chain recombines TRBV18 with TRBJ1-3, with D possibly being TRBD1 (5 bases). Germline CDR1 and CDR2: KGHSH and LQKENI. V shed 2 bases and J shed 1 base, with 9 bases lying between them. CDR3 size: 15 residues. CDR3 bases: TGTGCCAGCTCACCAGTGGGACCGTCTGGAAACACCATATATTTT. It codes for CASSPVGPSGNTIYF.

The gene calls are TRBV5-1 and TRBJ2-3, with 9 bases that match TRBD1. The CDR3 is 16 residues long. Germline V gene data show CDR1 as SGHRS and CDR2 as YFSETQ. Germline trimming cut 0 bases from V and 0 bases from J; bases unmatched to any gene: 2. This CDR3 reads CASSLDRGLSTDTQYF. The DNA for the CDR3 is TGCGCCAGCAGCTTGGACAGGGGGCTCAGCACAGATACGCAGTATTTT.

The genes are TRBV5-1 and TRBJ2-5; D not certain. V was pared by 0 bases and J by 2 bases, with 11 bases between. Germline V CDR1 and CDR2: SGHRS, YFSETQ. This CDR3 has 15 residues. The CDR3 DNA is TGCGCCAGCAGCTTGGAGGGTAGTGGGCAAGAGACCCAGTACTTC. Its translation: CASSLEGSGQETQYF.

The chain joins TRBV5-6 to TRBJ2-1; D not certain. This CDR3 is built from 16 residues. Between the trimmed V and J ends, which lost 3 bases and 0 bases, there was a span of 13 bases. Germline loops: CDR1 SGHDT, CDR2 YYEEEE. CDR3 sequence: CASSSLTELSYNEQFF. DNA for the CDR3: TGTGCCAGCAGCTCCCTGACTGAACTCTCCTACAATGAGCAGTTCTTC.

This chain connects TRBV19 to TRBJ1-4; the match to TRBD1 covers 7 bases. V lost 4 bases to trimming and J lost 4 bases; unmatched junction nucleotides: 6. This CDR3 has 15 residues. Germline V gene data show CDR1 as LNHDA and CDR2 as SQIVND (reference sequence). CDR3 sequence reads: CASSSRTGLNEKLFF. The CDR3 DNA is TGTGCCAGTAGTAGTCGGACAGGACTTAATGAAAAACTGTTTTTT.

The V call is TRBV28, the J call TRBJ1-1; the D gene is possibly TRBD1 (5 bases). CDR3 length: 16 amino acids. CDR1 is MDHEN, CDR2 SYDVKM, per germline. V was cut by 3 bases and J by 0 bases, with 14 bases left in between. The CDR3 spells CASSFYEGMVNTEAFF. In DNA form, the CDR3 reads TGTGCCAGCAGTTTTTACGAGGGGATGGTGAACACTGAAGCTTTCTTT. Full variable domain (missing parts from reference TRBV28 and TRBJ1-1): DVKVTQSSRYLVKRTGEKVFLECVQDMDHENMFWYRQDPGLGLRLIYFSYDVKMKEKGDIPEGYSVSREKKERFSLILESASTNQTSMYLCASSFYEGMVNTEAFFGQGTRLTVV.

This clone was detected a few times. The J gene is TRBJ1-1, the V gene TRBV4-2, with TRBD1 as a possible D gene (5 bases). The CDR3 spans 15 residues. Between the trimmed V and J ends, which lost 4 bases and 1 base, there was a span of 13 bases. Germline CDR1 LGHNA, CDR2 YNFKEQ. CDR3 sequence reads: CASSLPGPTNTEAFF. The CDR3 region has the DNA TGTGCCAGCAGCCTCCCGGGACCGACGAACACTGAAGCTTTCTTT.

This clone showed up just once. The V gene is TRBV18, the J gene TRBJ2-1; no definite D call. Deletions cut 3 bases from V and 7 bases from J, with 7 bases between. The CDR3 loop spans 12 amino acids. Germline V gene sequence: CDR1 KGHSH, CDR2 LQKENI. The CDR3 loop reads CASSPWRNEQFF. Here the CDR3 DNA reads TGTGCCAGCTCACCCTGGCGAAATGAGCAGTTCTTC.

The chain combines TRBV6-5 with TRBJ1-4; the D is unclear. The germline V gene encodes CDR1 MNHEY and CDR2 SVGAGI. V was cut by 2 bases and J by 0 bases, with 10 bases left in between. The CDR3 contains 16 residues. CDR3 residues: CASSYEGRPTNEKLFF. CDR3 coding DNA: TGTGCCAGCAGTTACGAAGGCCGACCAACTAATGAAAAACTGTTTTTT.

This clone came up once. The chain carries TRBV2 and TRBJ1-6; D unclear. V was cut by 1 base and J by 5 bases, with 12 bases left in between. The V gene's germline CDR1 is SNHLY and CDR2 FYNNEI. This CDR3 comprises 16 residues. The CDR3 region is CASSEESVRNNSPLHF. The CDR3 bases are TGTGCCAGCAGTGAAGAGAGCGTCAGAAATAATTCACCCCTCCACTTT.

This clone was seen more than once but under ten times. The chain uses TRBV11-3 and TRBJ2-2; TRBD1 matches 10 bases. J lost 3 bases, V lost 3 bases, and 1 base had no gene match. The CDR3 contains 15 residues. Germline V gene lookup returns CDR1 SGHNT and CDR2 YENEEA. This CDR3 is CASSLGTGDTGELFF. CDR3 nucleotide sequence: TGTGCCAGCAGCTTGGGGACAGGGGACACCGGGGAGCTGTTTTTT.

This clone was observed a few times. The gene calls are TRBV19 and TRBJ1-4; unclear D gene. The CDR3 sequence is 11 residues long. CDR1 LNHDA and CDR2 SQIVND come from the germline V gene (reference sequence). V lost 5 bases and J 7 bases, leaving 5 bases between the germline ends. The CDR3 DNA follows: TGTGCCAGTAGTTCTTTTGAAAAACTGTTTTTT. This sequence encodes CASSSFEKLFF.

The rearrangement uses TRBV28 and TRBJ1-4; weak D call: TRBD1 (6 bases). CDR1 is MDHEN, CDR2 SYDVKM, per germline. Trimming took off 5 bases at V and 3 bases at J, with 10 bases between the two ends. The CDR3 consists of 14 residues. The CDR3 is CASSEGGANEKLFF. CDR3 DNA: TGTGCCAGCAGTGAAGGGGGAGCTAATGAAAAACTGTTTTTT.